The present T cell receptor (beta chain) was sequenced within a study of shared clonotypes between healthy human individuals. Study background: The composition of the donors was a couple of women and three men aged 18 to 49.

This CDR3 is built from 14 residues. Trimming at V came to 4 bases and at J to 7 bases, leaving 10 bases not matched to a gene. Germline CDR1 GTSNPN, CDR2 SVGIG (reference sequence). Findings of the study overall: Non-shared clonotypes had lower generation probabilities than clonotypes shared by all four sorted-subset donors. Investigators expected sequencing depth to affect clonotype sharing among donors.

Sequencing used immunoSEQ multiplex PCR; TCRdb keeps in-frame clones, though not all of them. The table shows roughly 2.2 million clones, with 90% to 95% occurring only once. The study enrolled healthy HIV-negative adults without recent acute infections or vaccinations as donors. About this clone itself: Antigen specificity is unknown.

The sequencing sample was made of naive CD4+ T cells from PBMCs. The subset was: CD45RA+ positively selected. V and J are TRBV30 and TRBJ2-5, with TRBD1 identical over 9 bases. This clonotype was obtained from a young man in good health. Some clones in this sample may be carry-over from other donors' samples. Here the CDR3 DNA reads TGTGCCTGGAATCCGACAGGGGGTACGGGGACCCAGTACTTC. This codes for CAWNPTGGTGTQYF.